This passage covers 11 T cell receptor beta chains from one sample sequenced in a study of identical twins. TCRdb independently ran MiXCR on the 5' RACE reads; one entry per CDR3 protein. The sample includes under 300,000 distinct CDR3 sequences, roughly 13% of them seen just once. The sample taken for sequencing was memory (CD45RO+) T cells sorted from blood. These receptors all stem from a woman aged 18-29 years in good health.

This CDR3 is CASSQLEGGPENEQYF. The CDR3 DNA reads TGTGCCAGCAGCCAACTAGAGGGGGGCCCGGAGAACGAGCAGTACTTC. The chain links TRBV3-1 to TRBJ2-7; D possibly uses TRBD1 or TRBD2 (6 bases each). There are 16 residues in the CDR3. Germline lookup yields CDR1 LGHDT and CDR2 YNNKEL (reference sequence). V was shortened by 2 bases and J by 5 bases, with 19 bases between the two germline ends.

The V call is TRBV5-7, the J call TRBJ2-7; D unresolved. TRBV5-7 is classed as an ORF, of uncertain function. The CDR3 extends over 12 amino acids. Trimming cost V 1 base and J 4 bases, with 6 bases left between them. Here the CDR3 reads CASSLLYYEQYF. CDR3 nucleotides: TGTGCCAGCAGCTTGCTGTATTACGAGCAGTACTTC.

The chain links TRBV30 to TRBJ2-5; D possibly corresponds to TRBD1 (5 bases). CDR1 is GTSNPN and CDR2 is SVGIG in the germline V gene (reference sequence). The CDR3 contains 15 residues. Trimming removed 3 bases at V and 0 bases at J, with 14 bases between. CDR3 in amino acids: CAWRPGARHQETQYF. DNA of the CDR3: TGTGCCTGGAGGCCTGGGGCCAGGCACCAAGAGACCCAGTACTTC.

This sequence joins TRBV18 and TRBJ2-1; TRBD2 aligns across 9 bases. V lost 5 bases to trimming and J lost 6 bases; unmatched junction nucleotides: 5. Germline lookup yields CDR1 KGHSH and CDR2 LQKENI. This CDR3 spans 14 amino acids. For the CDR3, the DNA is TGTGCCAGCTCATACGGGACTAGCTTCAATGAGCAGTTCTTC. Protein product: CASSYGTSFNEQFF.

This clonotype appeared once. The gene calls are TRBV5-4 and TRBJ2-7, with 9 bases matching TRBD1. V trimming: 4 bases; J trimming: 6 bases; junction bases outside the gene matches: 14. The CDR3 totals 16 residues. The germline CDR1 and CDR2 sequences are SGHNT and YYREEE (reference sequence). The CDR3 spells CASSAGGGTGTSEQYF. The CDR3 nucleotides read TGTGCCAGCAGCGCCGGGGGCGGGACAGGGACGAGCGAGCAGTACTTC.

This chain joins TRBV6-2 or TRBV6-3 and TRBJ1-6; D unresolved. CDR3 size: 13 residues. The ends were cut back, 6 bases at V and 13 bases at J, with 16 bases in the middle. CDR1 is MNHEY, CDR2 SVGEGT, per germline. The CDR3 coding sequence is TGTGCCAGCAGCTATACCCCTCGGGAGCCCCTCCACTTT. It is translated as CASSYTPREPLHF.

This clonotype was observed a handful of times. The DNA for the CDR3 is TGTGCCAGCAGCTTAGACGGGGGAAGAGAGGAGACCCAGTACTTC. Its translation is CASSLDGGREETQYF. This chain links TRBV7-6 with TRBJ2-5, with D tentatively TRBD2 (6 bases). Trimming took off 1 base at V and 5 bases at J, with 14 bases between the two ends. The germline V gene has CDR1 SGHVS and CDR2 FNYEAQ. The CDR3 is 15 residues long.

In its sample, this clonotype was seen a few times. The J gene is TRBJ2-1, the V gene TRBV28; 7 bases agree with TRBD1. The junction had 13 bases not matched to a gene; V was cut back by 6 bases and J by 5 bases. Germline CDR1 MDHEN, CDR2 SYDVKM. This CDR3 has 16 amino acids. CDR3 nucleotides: TGTGCCAGCAGCTTAGCCGGACCTACAGGGGACAATGAGCAGTTCTTC. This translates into CASSLAGPTGDNEQFF.

CDR3 loop: CASSSGAGTSTDTQYF. The CDR3 DNA follows: TGTGCCAGCAGCTCTGGTGCGGGGACTAGCACAGATACGCAGTATTTT. The J gene is TRBJ2-3, the V gene TRBV7-6; D might be TRBD2 (6 bases). Trimming took 4 bases from V and 0 from J, leaving 14 bases between them. Looked up from germline, CDR1 is SGHVS and CDR2 is FNYEAQ. The CDR3 loop spans 16 amino acids.

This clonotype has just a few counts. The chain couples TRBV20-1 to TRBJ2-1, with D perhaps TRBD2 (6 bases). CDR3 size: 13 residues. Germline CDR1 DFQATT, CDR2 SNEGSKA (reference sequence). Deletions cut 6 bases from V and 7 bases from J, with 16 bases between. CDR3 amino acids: CSARRGGGNEQFF. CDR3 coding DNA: TGCAGTGCCCGGCGGGGTGGGGGTAATGAGCAGTTCTTC.

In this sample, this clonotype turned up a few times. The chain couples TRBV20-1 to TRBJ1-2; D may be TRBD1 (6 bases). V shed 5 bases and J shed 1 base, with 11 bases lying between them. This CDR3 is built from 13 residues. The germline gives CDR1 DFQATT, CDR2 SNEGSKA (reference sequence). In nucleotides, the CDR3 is TGCAGTGCTTCCGGGACACATAACTATGGCTACACCTTC. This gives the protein CSASGTHNYGYTF.